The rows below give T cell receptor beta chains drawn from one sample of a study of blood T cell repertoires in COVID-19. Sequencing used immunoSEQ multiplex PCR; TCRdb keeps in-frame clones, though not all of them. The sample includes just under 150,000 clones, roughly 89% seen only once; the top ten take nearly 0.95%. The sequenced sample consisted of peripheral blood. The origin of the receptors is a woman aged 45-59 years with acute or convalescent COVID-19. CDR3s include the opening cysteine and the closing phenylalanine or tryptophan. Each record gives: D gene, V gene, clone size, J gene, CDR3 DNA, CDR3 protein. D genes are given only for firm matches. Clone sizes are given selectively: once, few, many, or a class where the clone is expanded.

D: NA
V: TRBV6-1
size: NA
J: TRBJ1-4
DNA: TGTGCCAGCAGTGACCCCCGCAGGGGCACTAATGAAAAACTGTTTTTT
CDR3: CASSDPRRGTNEKLFF

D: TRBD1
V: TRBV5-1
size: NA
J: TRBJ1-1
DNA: TGCGCCAGCAGCTCCCGGGACAGGGGGCAAACTGAAGCTTTCTTT
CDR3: CASSSRDRGQTEAFF

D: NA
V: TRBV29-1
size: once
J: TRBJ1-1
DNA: TGCAGCGTTAGCGGTAACACTGAAGCTTTCTTT
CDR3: CSVSGNTEAFF

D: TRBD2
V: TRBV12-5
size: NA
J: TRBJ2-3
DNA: TGTGCTAGTGGTTTCGTAGCGGGAGGGCCAACAGATACGCAGTATTTT
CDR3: CASGFVAGGPTDTQYF

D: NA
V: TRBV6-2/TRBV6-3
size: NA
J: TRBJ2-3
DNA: TGTGCCAGCAGCGAGCGGGCCGCCATCACAGATACGCAGTATTTT
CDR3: CASSERAAITDTQYF

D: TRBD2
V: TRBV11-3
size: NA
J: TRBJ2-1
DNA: TGTGCCAGCAGCCCGCTAGCGGGAGGAGCAAATGAGCAGTTCTTC
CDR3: CASSPLAGGANEQFF

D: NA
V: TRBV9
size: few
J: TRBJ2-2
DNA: TGTGCCAGCAGCGTAGGATTTGCAGCGGGTGCGAACACCGGGGAGCTGTTTTTT
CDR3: CASSVGFAAGANTGELFF

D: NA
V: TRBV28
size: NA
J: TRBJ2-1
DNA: TGTGCCAGCAGTTTCGACTTCTCCTCGGGTAATGAGCAGTTCTTC
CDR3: CASSFDFSSGNEQFF

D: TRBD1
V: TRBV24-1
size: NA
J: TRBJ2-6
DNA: TGTGCCACCAGTGATTTCGGGACAGCCAGCTCTGGGGCCAACGTCCTGACTTTC
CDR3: CATSDFGTASSGANVLTF

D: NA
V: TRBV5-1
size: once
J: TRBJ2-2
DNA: TGCGCCAGCAGGATTACCAGCGGTACCGGGGAGCTGTTTTTT
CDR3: CASRITSGTGELFF

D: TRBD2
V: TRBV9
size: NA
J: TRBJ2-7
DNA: TGTGCCAGCAGCGTAGGGCCTAGCGGGTTGGGGTCCTACGAGCAGTACTTC
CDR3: CASSVGPSGLGSYEQYF

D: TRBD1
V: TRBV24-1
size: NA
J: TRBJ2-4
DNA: TGTGCCACCAGTGATCCCCACAGGGGGACCAAAAACATTCAGTACTTC
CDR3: CATSDPHRGTKNIQYF

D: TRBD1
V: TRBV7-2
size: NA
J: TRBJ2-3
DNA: TGTGCCAGCAGCTTATGGGGACAGCCGAGCACAGATACGCAGTATTTT
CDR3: CASSLWGQPSTDTQYF

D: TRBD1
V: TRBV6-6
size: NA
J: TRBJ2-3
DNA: TGTGCCAGCAGTACCGGGACAGCCACAGATACGCAGTATTTT
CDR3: CASSTGTATDTQYF

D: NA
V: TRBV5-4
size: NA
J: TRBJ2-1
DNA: TGTGCCAGCAGCCAATCCCCCCCTGAGCAGTTCTTC
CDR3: CASSQSPPEQFF

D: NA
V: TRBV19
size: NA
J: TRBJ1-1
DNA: TGTGCCAGTAGATTACCAGGGGTTTTGAACACTGAAGCTTTCTTT
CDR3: CASRLPGVLNTEAFF

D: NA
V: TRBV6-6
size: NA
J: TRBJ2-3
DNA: TGTGCCAGCAGTTACCAGGATACGCAGTATTTT
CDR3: CASSYQDTQYF

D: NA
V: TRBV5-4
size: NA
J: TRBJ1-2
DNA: TGTGCCAGCAGCTTGGATAGGTACAGAGGGGGTTATGGCTACACCTTC
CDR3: CASSLDRYRGGYGYTF

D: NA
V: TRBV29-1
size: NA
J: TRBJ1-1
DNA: TGCAGCGTTGAAACGGGAGGCGCTGAAGCTTTCTTT
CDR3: CSVETGGAEAFF

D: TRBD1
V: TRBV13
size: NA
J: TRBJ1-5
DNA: TGTGCCAGCAGCTCTAGATTCGGGACAGGCTCGCTCAATCAGCCCCAGCATTTT
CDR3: CASSSRFGTGSLNQPQHF

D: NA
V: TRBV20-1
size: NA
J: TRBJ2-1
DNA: TGCAGTGCTAGTCCGGGACACTACAATGAGCAGTTCTTC
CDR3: CSASPGHYNEQFF

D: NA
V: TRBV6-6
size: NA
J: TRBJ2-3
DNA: TGTGCCAGCAGTTATTACGACAGGCCCCCCACAGATACGCAGTATTTT
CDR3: CASSYYDRPPTDTQYF

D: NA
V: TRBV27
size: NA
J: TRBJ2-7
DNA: TGTGCCAGCAGTTTCCAGGACTGCCCCTACGAGCAGTACTTC
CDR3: CASSFQDCPYEQYF

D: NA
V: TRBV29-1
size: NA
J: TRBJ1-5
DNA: TGCAGCGTGATCGGTGCTAATCAGCCCCAGCATTTT
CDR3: CSVIGANQPQHF

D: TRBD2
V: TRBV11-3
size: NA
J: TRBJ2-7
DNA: TGTGCCAGCAGCTTAGGGACTAGCGGTGCCTACGAGCAGTACTTC
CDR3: CASSLGTSGAYEQYF

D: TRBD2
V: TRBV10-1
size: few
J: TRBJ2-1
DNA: TGCGCCAGCAGTGGGTCTAGCGGGTTGGGGCAGTTCTTC
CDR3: CASSGSSGLGQFF

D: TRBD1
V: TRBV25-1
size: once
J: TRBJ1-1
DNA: TGTGCCAGCAGTGTTCAGGGGGCGGACACTGAAGCTTTCTTT
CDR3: CASSVQGADTEAFF

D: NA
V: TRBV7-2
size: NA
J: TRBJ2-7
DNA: TGTGCCAGCACATTATCTCCGGGAGTAGGATACGAGCAGTACTTC
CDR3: CASTLSPGVGYEQYF

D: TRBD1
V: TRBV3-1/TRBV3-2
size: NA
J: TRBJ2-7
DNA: TGTGCCAGCAGCCAATGGACAGGGGAAATTTCCTACGAGCAGTACTTC
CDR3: CASSQWTGEISYEQYF

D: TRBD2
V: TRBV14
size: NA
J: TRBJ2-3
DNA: TGTGCCAGCAGCCCGGGACTAGCGGCCACAGATACGCAGTATTTT
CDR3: CASSPGLAATDTQYF

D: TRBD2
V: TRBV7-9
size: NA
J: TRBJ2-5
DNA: TGTGCCAGCAGGCGGGGGGACTCCCAAGAGACCCAGTACTTC
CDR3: CASRRGDSQETQYF

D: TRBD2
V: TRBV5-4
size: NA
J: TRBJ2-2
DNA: TGTGCCAGCAGCTTTCGCGGGAGAGGCGCCGGGGAGCTGTTTTTT
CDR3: CASSFRGRGAGELFF

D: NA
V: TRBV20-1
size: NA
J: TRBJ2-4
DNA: TGCAGTGGGACACTCAAAAACATTCAGTACTTC
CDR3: CSGTLKNIQYF

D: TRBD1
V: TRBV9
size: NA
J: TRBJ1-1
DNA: TGTGCCAGCAGCCCGACAGGGGGGACTGAAGCTTTCTTT
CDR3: CASSPTGGTEAFF

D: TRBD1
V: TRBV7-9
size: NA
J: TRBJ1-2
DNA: TGTGCCAGCAGAAGGACAGGGGGCGAGGATGGCTACACCTTC
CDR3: CASRRTGGEDGYTF

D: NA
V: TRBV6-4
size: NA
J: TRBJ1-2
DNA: TGTGCCAGCAGTCAACAGGGATTAGACACCTTC
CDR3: CASSQQGLDTF

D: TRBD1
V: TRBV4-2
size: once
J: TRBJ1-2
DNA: TGTGCCAGCAGCCAAGGGAGGACAGGGAACTATGGCTACACCTTC
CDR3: CASSQGRTGNYGYTF

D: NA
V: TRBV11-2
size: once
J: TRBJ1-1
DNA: TGTGCCAGCAGCTTAGAGGCAGGGGTTACGGCTTTCTTT
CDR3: CASSLEAGVTAFF

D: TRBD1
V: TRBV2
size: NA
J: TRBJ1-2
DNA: TGTGCCAGCAAGGGAGACAGGGGGCTATATGGCTACACCTTC
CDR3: CASKGDRGLYGYTF

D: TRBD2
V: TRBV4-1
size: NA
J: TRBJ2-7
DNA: TGCGCCAGCAGCCAAGGACTAGCGGGGGGAACCTACGAGCAGTACTTC
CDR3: CASSQGLAGGTYEQYF

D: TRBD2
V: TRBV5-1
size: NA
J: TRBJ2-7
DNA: TGCGCCAGCAGCTCCACTAGCGGGGACTCCTACGAGCAGTACTTC
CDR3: CASSSTSGDSYEQYF

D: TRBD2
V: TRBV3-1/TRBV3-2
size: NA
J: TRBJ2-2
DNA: TGTGCCAGCAGCCAAGTCGGGACTAGCGGGGGGCCGGACACCGGGGAGCTGTTTTTT
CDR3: CASSQVGTSGGPDTGELFF

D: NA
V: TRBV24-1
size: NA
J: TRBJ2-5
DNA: TGTGCCACCAGTGAACTGGACAGTAACTGGGAGACCCAGTACTTC
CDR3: CATSELDSNWETQYF

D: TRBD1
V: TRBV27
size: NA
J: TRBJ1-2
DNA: TGTGCCAGCAGTCCCCCGGGACAGGGGGCTGGCTACACCTTC
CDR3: CASSPPGQGAGYTF

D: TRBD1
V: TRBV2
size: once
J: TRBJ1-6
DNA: TGTGCCAGCAGTCCCCGGAAACAGGGGGCACCCCTCCACTTT
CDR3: CASSPRKQGAPLHF

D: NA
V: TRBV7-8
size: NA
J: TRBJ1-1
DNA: TGTGCCAGCAGCGAAGACTTGAACACTGAAGCTTTCTTT
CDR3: CASSEDLNTEAFF

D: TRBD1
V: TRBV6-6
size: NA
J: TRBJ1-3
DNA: TGTGCCAGCAGGCGACAGGGTACAGGAAACACCATATATTTT
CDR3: CASRRQGTGNTIYF

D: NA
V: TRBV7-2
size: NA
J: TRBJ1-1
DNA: TGTGCCAGCAGCTCCGAGGGGGTTTGGGCTTTCTTT
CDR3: CASSSEGVWAFF